A single sample is the source of the 30 T cell receptor beta chains below, sequenced in a study of blood T cell repertoires in COVID-19. Using immunoSEQ multiplex PCR, the repertoire was profiled, and TCRdb retains in-frame clones only, with some absent. The repertoire consists of 65,000 to 70,000 clones, with about 80% occurring once and the leading ten covering roughly 4.8%. Sequencing was performed on peripheral blood. These TCRs come from a woman aged 55-70 years with acute or convalescent COVID-19.

The rearrangement uses TRBV5-6 and TRBJ2-3; tentatively, D is TRBD1 (5 bases). The CDR3 length is 15 residues. Germline CDR1 SGHDT, CDR2 YYEEEE. Deletions cut 4 bases from V and 1 base from J, with 13 bases between. The CDR3 spells CASSGRLRGTDTQYF. The CDR3 DNA reads TGTGCCAGCAGCGGACGGCTCAGGGGCACAGATACGCAGTATTTT.

The chain employs TRBV24-1 and TRBJ2-2; D is uncertain. The CDR3 is 15 residues long. V lost 3 bases, J lost 4 bases, and 11 bases lay in between. Per the germline V gene, CDR1 is KGHDR and CDR2 is SFDVKD. Here the CDR3 reads CATSDIDIPTGELFF. The CDR3 DNA reads as TGTGCCACCAGTGATATTGACATTCCCACCGGGGAGCTGTTTTTT.

This clone is a singleton in its sample. The chain recombines TRBV2 with TRBJ1-2; D is perhaps TRBD1 (6 bases). Germline-derived CDR1 and CDR2 are SNHLY and FYNNEI. V lost 2 bases and J lost 4, with 14 bases in between. The CDR3 sequence is 15 residues long. DNA for the CDR3: TGTGCCAGCAGTGAATCTGCAGGGGCCCTCTATGGCTACACCTTC. Translation gives CASSESAGALYGYTF.

The chain joins TRBV28 to TRBJ2-7, with TRBD2 matching over 8 bases. V lost 6 bases, J lost 3 bases, and 7 bases stayed unmatched. The CDR3 consists of 14 residues. CDR1 MDHEN and CDR2 SYDVKM come from the germline V gene. CDR3 protein: CASRTQAGDYEQYF. The CDR3, as DNA: TGTGCCAGCAGGACTCAAGCGGGGGACTACGAGCAGTACTTC.

CDR3 bases: TGTGCCAGTAGTAAGTGGAGTACAGGGTATCAGCCCCAGCATTTT. It encodes CASSKWSTGYQPQHF. V and J are TRBV19 and TRBJ1-5; a weak D match, TRBD1 (6 bases). The germline V and J ends were trimmed by 4 bases and 5 bases, with 15 bases remaining between them. CDR3 length equals 15 residues. Germline V gene sequence: CDR1 LNHDA, CDR2 SQIVND (reference sequence).

Comments on this clone: The germline gene is not matched at one end of the junction; a read error may be the cause. The chain couples TRBV5-1 to TRBJ2-3; 7 nucleotides align to TRBD1. CDR3 length: 15 residues. Germline lookup yields CDR1 SGHRS and CDR2 YFSETQ. CDR3 amino acids: CASSDRTGDTNTQYF. In DNA form, the CDR3 reads TGCGCCAGCAGCGATCGTACAGGGGACACAAATACGCAGTATTTT.

This rearrangement joins TRBV10-3 to TRBJ2-3; D is unresolved. The V and J ends lost 2 bases and 5 bases respectively, with 8 bases between them. The CDR3 consists of 13 residues. Germline V CDR1 and CDR2: ENHRY, SYGVKD. CDR3 DNA sequence: TGTGCCATCAGTGAGCCCTTCGTAGATACGCAGTATTTT. Translating gives CAISEPFVDTQYF.

The rearrangement uses TRBV4-1 and TRBJ2-6, with TRBD2 as a possible D gene (5 bases). The CDR3 has 16 amino acids. Germline V CDR1 and CDR2: MGHRA, YSYEKL. V lost 0 bases, J lost 2 bases, and 8 bases lay in between. The CDR3 is CASSQDRAAGANVLTF. The CDR3 bases are TGCGCCAGCAGCCAAGATCGAGCGGCTGGGGCCAACGTCCTGACTTTC.

The V and J genes are TRBV19 and TRBJ2-5; maybe TRBD1 (6 bases). CDR3 length: 15 amino acids. Germline loops: CDR1 LNHDA, CDR2 SQIVND (reference sequence). Trimming stripped 2 bases from V and 2 bases from J, with 12 bases between. The CDR3 DNA reads TGTGCCAGTAGTATATATCCGGACAGACAAGAGACCCAGTACTTC. Its translation: CASSIYPDRQETQYF.

The CDR3 sequence is CASSSRTGTDTQYF. DNA for the CDR3: TGTGCCAGCAGTTCCCGCACAGGGACAGATACGCAGTATTTT. The chain links TRBV6-5 to TRBJ2-3; D may be TRBD1 (6 bases). Germline CDR1 and CDR2: MNHEY and SVGAGI. Trimming took off 4 bases at V and 3 bases at J, with 11 bases between the two ends. CDR3 length: 14 amino acids.

The chain carries TRBV7-7 and TRBJ2-1; the D gene is possibly TRBD2 (6 bases). Trimming cost V 5 bases and J 4 bases, with 15 bases left between them. Germline CDR1 SSHAT, CDR2 FNYEAQ (reference sequence). This CDR3 has 15 residues. The CDR3 DNA reads TGTGCCAGCAGCCAGACCGGGACTCCATACAATGAGCAGTTCTTC. Its translation is CASSQTGTPYNEQFF.

The chain combines TRBV7-6 with TRBJ1-4; no clear D gene. The V gene lost 0 bases and the J gene lost 3 bases, with 8 bases spanning the gap. The CDR3 contains 15 residues. Germline CDR1 reads SGHVS; CDR2 reads FNYEAQ. CDR3 sequence: CASSLAGQPNEKLFF. The CDR3 coding sequence is TGTGCCAGCAGCTTAGCGGGCCAGCCTAATGAAAAACTGTTTTTT. The variable domain in full, completed from reference TRBV7-6 and TRBJ1-4, reads GAGVSQSPRYKVTKRGQDVALRCDPISGHVSLYWYRQALGQGPEFLTYFNYEAQQDKSGLPNDRFSAERPEGSISTLTIQRTEQRDSAMYRCASSLAGQPNEKLFFGSGTQLSVL.

J is TRBJ1-2 and V is TRBV27, with D maybe TRBD1 (5 bases). The CDR3 runs 14 residues. The V gene's germline CDR1 is MNHEY and CDR2 SMNVEV (reference sequence). Trimming took off 2 bases at V and 9 bases at J, with 16 bases between the two ends. The CDR3 bases are TGTGCCAGCAGTTTAACGGGGGGTGCTATCAGCTACACCTTC. It codes for CASSLTGGAISYTF.

This chain joins TRBV3-1 (or the pseudogene TRBV3-2) and TRBJ2-3; D gene unclear. V was shortened by 4 bases and J by 11 bases, with 16 bases between the two germline ends. CDR1 is LGHDT, CDR2 YNNKEL, per germline (reference sequence). The CDR3 is 13 residues long. CDR3 sequence: CASSRQSRSLQYF. CDR3 DNA: TGTGCCAGCAGCCGCCAATCTCGGTCTCTGCAGTATTTT.

The chain uses TRBV27 and TRBJ2-1, with D perhaps TRBD2 (6 bases). Germline V gene sequence: CDR1 MNHEY, CDR2 SMNVEV (reference sequence). V was clipped by 7 bases and J by 7 bases, with 14 bases between them. This CDR3 is built from 13 residues. Here the CDR3 reads CASTTAGRNEQFF. Here the CDR3 DNA reads TGTGCCAGCACCACCGCGGGGAGGAATGAGCAGTTCTTC.

This clone occurred once. The chain employs TRBV7-9 and TRBJ2-3; 8 bases match TRBD1. The trim removed 5 bases at V and 5 bases at J, leaving 12 bases unmatched. Germline CDR1 SEHNR, CDR2 FQNEAQ (reference sequence). This CDR3 has 16 amino acids. CDR3 residues: CASSAPTGVVIDTQYF. In DNA, the CDR3 is TGTGCCAGCAGCGCACCGACAGGGGTGGTCATAGATACGCAGTATTTT.

This clone was found once. The chain is built from TRBV2 and TRBJ1-2; no clear D gene. Germline V lookup: CDR1 SNHLY, CDR2 FYNNEI. The CDR3 totals 12 residues. Trimming left V 8 bases short and J 4 bases short, with 11 bases between. The CDR3 DNA reads as TGTGCCAGCTTGGCCGCCCCCTATGGCTACACCTTC. Its translation: CASLAAPYGYTF.

In DNA, the CDR3 is TGTGCCAGCAGTGCGACAGGGCTGGTCAAAAACATTCAGTACTTC. Translation gives CASSATGLVKNIQYF. The rearrangement links TRBV2 to TRBJ2-4, with 7 bases identical to TRBD1. V shed 4 bases and J 3 bases; nucleotides not matched to a gene: 6. CDR3 length: 15 residues. Germline V gene sequence: CDR1 SNHLY, CDR2 FYNNEI. Based on the CDR3 plus reference TRBV2 and TRBJ2-4, the full variable domain is EPEVTQTPSHQVTQMGQEVILRCVPISNHLYFYWYRQILGQKVEFLVSFYNNEISEKSEIFDDQFSVERPDGSNFTLKIRSTKLEDSAMYFCASSATGLVKNIQYFGAGTRLSVL.

The count of this clone is one. V usage is TRBV18 and J usage is TRBJ1-2, with D maybe TRBD1 (5 bases). CDR3 length: 14 amino acids. Germline assignment: CDR1 KGHSH and CDR2 LQKENI. V lost 1 base and J lost 6, with 12 bases in between. DNA for the CDR3: TGTGCCAGCTCACCACGCGGGGCGCAGAATGGCTACACCTTC. It is translated as CASSPRGAQNGYTF.

This clone was detected once. The CDR3 region has the DNA TGTGCCAGCAGCTTTGGGAGCATGGGCACCATATATTTT. This encodes CASSFGSMGTIYF. The chain joins TRBV5-6 to TRBJ1-3; D uncertain. Deletions cut 2 bases from V and 9 bases from J, with 12 bases between. From germline, CDR1 is SGHDT and CDR2 YYEEEE. CDR3 length: 13 amino acids.

The chain carries TRBV6-5 and TRBJ2-3, with a weak D call TRBD1 (6 bases). V lost 8 bases, J lost 3 bases, and 18 bases lay in between. Germline V gene data show CDR1 as MNHEY and CDR2 as SVGAGI. This CDR3 is 15 amino acids long. The CDR3 spells CASQRVRGETDTQYF. The CDR3 DNA is TGTGCCAGCCAAAGGGTCAGGGGTGAGACAGATACGCAGTATTTT.

The CDR3 sequence is CASSESGGFNEQFF. The DNA for the CDR3 is TGTGCCAGCAGTGAAAGCGGGGGGTTCAATGAGCAGTTCTTC. This chain uses TRBV2 with TRBJ2-1; 9 nucleotides match TRBD2. CDR3 length: 14 amino acids. The germline gives CDR1 SNHLY, CDR2 FYNNEI. V was clipped by 2 bases and J by 6 bases; unmatched bases: 2.

The chain has TRBV7-9 and TRBJ2-1, with D perhaps TRBD1 (6 bases). Germline CDR1 reads SEHNR; CDR2 reads FQNEAQ (reference sequence). The CDR3 contains 11 residues. Trimming cost V 1 base and J 14 bases, with 9 bases left between them. The CDR3 bases are TGTGCCAGCAGCTTAGGCAGGGGTGAGTTCTTC. Its translation is CASSLGRGEFF.

The chain has TRBV27 and TRBJ1-2; 10 positions match TRBD1. Looked up from germline, CDR1 is MNHEY and CDR2 is SMNVEV (reference sequence). Unmatched junction bases numbered 8, after V lost 3 bases and J lost 7 bases. This CDR3 contains 15 residues. The CDR3 DNA reads as TGTGCCAGCAGTTTCGGGGACAGGGGCGTCTTTGGCTACACCTTC. As protein: CASSFGDRGVFGYTF.

This clone has a single count. This sequence joins TRBV4-2 and TRBJ1-6; D uncertain. This CDR3 contains 17 residues. Germline V CDR1 and CDR2: LGHNA, YNFKEQ. Trimming removed 0 bases at V and 2 bases at J, with 11 bases between. For the CDR3, the DNA is TGTGCCAGCAGCCAAGAAGGACTTTCCGCCTATAATTCACCCCTCCACTTT. Amino acid sequence: CASSQEGLSAYNSPLHF.

This clone was observed a few times. The chain joins TRBV18 to TRBJ2-2, with 7 bases matching TRBD1. From germline, CDR1 is KGHSH and CDR2 LQKENI. CDR3 length equals 17 residues. Trimming removed 3 bases from V and 1 base from J; junction bases left unmatched: 8. The CDR3 loop is CASSPPRGRENTGELFF. CDR3 nucleotide sequence: TGTGCCAGCTCACCCCCAAGGGGGCGAGAGAACACCGGGGAGCTGTTTTTT.

The chain links TRBV7-6 to TRBJ1-5; a possible D gene is TRBD1 (6 bases). This CDR3 is 16 amino acids long. Trimming took 1 base from V and 4 from J, leaving 14 bases between them. Germline assignment: CDR1 SGHVS and CDR2 FNYEAQ. The CDR3 reads CASSLEVATGNQPQHF. DNA for the CDR3: TGTGCCAGCAGCTTAGAAGTTGCGACAGGAAATCAGCCCCAGCATTTT.

The chain links TRBV7-2 to TRBJ1-1, with a weak D call TRBD1 (6 bases). Germline assignment: CDR1 SGHTA and CDR2 FQGNSA. The CDR3 extends over 13 amino acids. The V gene lost 4 bases and the J gene lost 4 bases, with 10 bases spanning the gap. The CDR3 DNA reads as TGTGCCAGCAGCTCGACAGGTGTCACTGAAGCTTTCTTT. Amino acids: CASSSTGVTEAFF.

The rearrangement joins TRBV9 to TRBJ2-1; TRBD1 agrees at 8 bases. The V gene's germline CDR1 is SGDLS and CDR2 YYNGEE. The CDR3 is made up of 15 amino acids. Trimming removed 0 bases from V and 8 bases from J; junction bases left unmatched: 7. As DNA, the CDR3 is TGTGCCAGCAGCGTAGGGGCCCCAGGGGGCCATGAGCAGTTCTTC. It is translated as CASSVGAPGGHEQFF. The whole variable domain, remainder taken from reference TRBV9 and TRBJ2-1, is DSGVTQTPKHLITATGQRVTLRCSPRSGDLSVYWYQQSLDQGLQFLIQYYNGEERAKGNILERFSAQQFPDLHSELNLSSLELGDSALYFCASSVGAPGGHEQFFGPGTRLTVL.

This clone turned up a few times. J is TRBJ2-3 and V is TRBV9; TRBD2 agrees at 9 bases. V was pared by 4 bases and J by 4 bases, with 7 bases of the junction left unmatched. Germline V gene sequence: CDR1 SGDLS, CDR2 YYNGEE. This CDR3 has 15 residues. The CDR3 DNA sequence: TGTGCCAGCAGCCTACTGGCGGGGGGGCCAGATACGCAGTATTTT. This translates into CASSLLAGGPDTQYF.